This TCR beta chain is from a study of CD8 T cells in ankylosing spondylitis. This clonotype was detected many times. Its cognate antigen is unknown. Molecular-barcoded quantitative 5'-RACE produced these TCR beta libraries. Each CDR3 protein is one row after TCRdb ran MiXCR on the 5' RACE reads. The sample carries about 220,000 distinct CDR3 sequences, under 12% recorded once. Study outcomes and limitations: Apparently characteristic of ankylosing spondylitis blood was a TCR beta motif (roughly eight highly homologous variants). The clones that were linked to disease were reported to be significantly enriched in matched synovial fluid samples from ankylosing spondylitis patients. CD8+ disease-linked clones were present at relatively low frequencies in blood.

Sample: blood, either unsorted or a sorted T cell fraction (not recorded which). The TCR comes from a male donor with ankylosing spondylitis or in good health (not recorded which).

The CDR3 DNA reads as TGTGCCACCCATTGGAGGAATCAGCCCCAGCATTTT. Its translation is CATHWRNQPQHF. The V and J genes are TRBV24-1 and TRBJ1-5; D gene unclear. Germline values: CDR1 KGHDR, CDR2 SFDVKD. V was shortened by 9 bases and J by 4 bases, with 9 bases between the two germline ends. The CDR3 covers 12 residues.